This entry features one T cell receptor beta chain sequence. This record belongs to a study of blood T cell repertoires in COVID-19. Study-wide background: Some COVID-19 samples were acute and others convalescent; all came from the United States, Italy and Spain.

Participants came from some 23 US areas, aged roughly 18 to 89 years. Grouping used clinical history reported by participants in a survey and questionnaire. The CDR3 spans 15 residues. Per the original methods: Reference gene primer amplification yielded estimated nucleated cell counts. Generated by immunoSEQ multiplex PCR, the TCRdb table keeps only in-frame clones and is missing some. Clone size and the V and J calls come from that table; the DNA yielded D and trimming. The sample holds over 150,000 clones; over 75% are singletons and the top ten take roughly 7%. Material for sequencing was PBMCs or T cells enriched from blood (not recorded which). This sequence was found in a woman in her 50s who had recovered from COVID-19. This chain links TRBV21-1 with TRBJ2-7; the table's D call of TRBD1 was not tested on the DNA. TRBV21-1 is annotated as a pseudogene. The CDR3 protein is CASMIWDRGIVEQYF. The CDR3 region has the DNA TGTGCCAGCATGATATGGGACAGGGGGATTGTCGAGCAGTACTTC.